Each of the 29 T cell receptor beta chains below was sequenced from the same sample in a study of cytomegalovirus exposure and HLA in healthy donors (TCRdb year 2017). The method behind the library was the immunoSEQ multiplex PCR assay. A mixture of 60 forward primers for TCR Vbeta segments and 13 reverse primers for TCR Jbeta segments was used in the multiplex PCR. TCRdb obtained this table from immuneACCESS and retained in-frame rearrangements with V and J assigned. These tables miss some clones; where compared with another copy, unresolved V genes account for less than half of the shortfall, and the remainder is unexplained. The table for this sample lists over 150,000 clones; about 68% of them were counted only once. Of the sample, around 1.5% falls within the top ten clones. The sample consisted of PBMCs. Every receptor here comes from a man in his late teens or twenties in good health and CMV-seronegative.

DNA of the CDR3: TGCGCCAGCACGGGTCCGGGTCTTAATGAAAAACTGTTTTTT. As protein: CASTGPGLNEKLFF. This chain joins TRBV5-1 and TRBJ1-4; D ambiguous. Germline lookup yields CDR1 SGHRS and CDR2 YFSETQ. The CDR3 has 14 amino acids. V lost 6 bases and J lost 4, with 13 bases in between.

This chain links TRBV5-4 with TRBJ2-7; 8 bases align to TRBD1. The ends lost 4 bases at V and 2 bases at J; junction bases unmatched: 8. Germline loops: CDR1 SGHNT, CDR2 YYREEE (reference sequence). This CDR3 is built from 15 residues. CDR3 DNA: TGTGCCAGCAGCACCGGACAGGGACAAACCTACGAGCAGTACTTC. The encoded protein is CASSTGQGQTYEQYF.

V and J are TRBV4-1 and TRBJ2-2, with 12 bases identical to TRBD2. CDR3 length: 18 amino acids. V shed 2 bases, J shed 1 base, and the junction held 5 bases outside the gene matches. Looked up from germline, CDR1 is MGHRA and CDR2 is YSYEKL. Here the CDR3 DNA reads TGCGCCAGCAGCCAATACCTAGCGGGAGGGGGGAACACCGGGGAGCTGTTTTTT. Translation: CASSQYLAGGGNTGELFF.

Here the CDR3 reads CASSTGTGQEKLFF. CDR3 bases: TGTGCCAGCAGTACCGGGACAGGGCAAGAAAAACTGTTTTTT. This chain connects TRBV5-4 to TRBJ1-4, with 9 bases that match TRBD1. The CDR3 length is 14 residues. CDR1 and CDR2 from the germline V gene are SGHNT and YYREEE (reference sequence). With V trimmed by 5 bases and J by 8 bases, 7 bases remained unmatched. Using reference TRBV5-4 and TRBJ1-4 for the parts outside the CDR3, the full variable domain is ETGVTQSPTHLIKTRGQQVTLRCSSQSGHNTVSWYQQALGQGPQFIFQYYREEENGRGNFPPRFSGLQFPNYSSELNVNALELDDSALYLCASSTGTGQEKLFFGSGTQLSVL.

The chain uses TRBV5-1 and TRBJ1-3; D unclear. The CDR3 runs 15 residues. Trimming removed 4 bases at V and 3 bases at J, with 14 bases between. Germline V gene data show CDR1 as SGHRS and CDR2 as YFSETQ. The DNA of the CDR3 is TGCGCCAGCAGCCCGGGTCCCCTCTATGGAAACACCATATATTTT. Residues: CASSPGPLYGNTIYF.

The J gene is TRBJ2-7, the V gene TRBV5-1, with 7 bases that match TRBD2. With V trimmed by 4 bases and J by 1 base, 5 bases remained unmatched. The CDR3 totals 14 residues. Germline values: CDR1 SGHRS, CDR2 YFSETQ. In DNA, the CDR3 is TGCGCCAGCAGCCTTCAGCGGGGATCCTACGAGCAGTACTTC. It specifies CASSLQRGSYEQYF.

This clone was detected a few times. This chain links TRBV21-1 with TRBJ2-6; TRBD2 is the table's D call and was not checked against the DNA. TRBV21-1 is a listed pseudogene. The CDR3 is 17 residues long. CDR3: CASSKDPGSSGANVLTF. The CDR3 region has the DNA TGTGCCAGCAGCAAAGACCCGGGTTCCTCTGGGGCCAACGTCCTGACTTTC.

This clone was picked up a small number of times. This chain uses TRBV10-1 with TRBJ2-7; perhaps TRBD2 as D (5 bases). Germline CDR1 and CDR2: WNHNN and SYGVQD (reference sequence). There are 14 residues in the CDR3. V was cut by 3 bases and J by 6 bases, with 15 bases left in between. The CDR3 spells CASSDFRSGIEQYF. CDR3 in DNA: TGCGCCAGCAGTGATTTCCGGAGCGGCATCGAGCAGTACTTC.

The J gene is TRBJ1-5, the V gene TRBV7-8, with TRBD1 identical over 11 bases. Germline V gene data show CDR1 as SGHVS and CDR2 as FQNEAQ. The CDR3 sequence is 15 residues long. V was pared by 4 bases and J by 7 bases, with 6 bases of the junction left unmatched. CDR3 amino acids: CASSSGQGGGQPQHF. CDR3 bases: TGTGCCAGCAGCTCGGGACAGGGGGGAGGACAGCCCCAGCATTTT.

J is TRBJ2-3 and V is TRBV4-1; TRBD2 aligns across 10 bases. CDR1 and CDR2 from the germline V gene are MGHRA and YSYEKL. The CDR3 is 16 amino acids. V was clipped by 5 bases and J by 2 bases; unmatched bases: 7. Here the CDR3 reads CASSARLAGPTDTQYF. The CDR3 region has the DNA TGCGCCAGCAGCGCCCGACTAGCGGGCCCCACAGATACGCAGTATTTT.

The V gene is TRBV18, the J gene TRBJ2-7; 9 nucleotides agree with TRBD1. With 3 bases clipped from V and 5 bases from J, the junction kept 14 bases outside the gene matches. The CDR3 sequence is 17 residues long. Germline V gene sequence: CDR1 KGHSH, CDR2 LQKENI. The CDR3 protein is CASSPRSGTGIADEQYF. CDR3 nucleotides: TGTGCCAGCTCACCGCGGTCCGGGACAGGGATAGCAGACGAGCAGTACTTC.

CDR3 protein: CATETKNEQFF. CDR3 DNA sequence: TGTGCTACCGAAACAAAGAATGAGCAGTTCTTC. The V gene is TRBV6-5, the J gene TRBJ2-1, with D uncertain. Germline V gene sequence: CDR1 MNHEY, CDR2 SVGAGI. The CDR3 contains 11 residues.

The CDR3 loop is CASRLQGELLYGYTF. The CDR3, as DNA: TGTGCCAGCAGACTTCAGGGGGAACTCCTCTATGGCTACACCTTC. The chain recombines TRBV6-6 with TRBJ1-2; 7 bases are a match to TRBD1. Germline lookup yields CDR1 MNHNY and CDR2 SVGAGI (reference sequence). This CDR3 comprises 15 residues. After removal of 6 bases from V and 4 bases from J, the junction contained 11 bases not matched to a gene.

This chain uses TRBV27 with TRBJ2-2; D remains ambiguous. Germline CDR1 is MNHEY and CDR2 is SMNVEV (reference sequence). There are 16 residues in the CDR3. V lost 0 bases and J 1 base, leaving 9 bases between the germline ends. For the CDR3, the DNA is TGTGCCAGCAGTTTATCCGTCAGATTGAACACCGGGGAGCTGTTTTTT. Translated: CASSLSVRLNTGELFF.

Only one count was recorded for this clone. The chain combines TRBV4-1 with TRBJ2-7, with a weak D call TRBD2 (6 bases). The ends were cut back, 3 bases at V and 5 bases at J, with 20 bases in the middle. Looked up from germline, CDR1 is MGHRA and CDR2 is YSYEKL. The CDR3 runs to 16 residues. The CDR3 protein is CASSHNLAEERNEQYF. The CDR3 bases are TGCGCCAGCAGCCACAATTTAGCGGAAGAGCGCAACGAGCAGTACTTC.

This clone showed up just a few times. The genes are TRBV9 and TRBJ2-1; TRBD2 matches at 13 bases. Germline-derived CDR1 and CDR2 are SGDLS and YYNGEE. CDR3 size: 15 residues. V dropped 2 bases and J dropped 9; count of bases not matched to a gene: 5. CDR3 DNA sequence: TGTGCCAGCAGCGTTGGACTAGCGGGAGTCGGTGAGCAGTTCTTC. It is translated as CASSVGLAGVGEQFF. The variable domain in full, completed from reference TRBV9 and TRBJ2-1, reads DSGVTQTPKHLITATGQRVTLRCSPRSGDLSVYWYQQSLDQGLQFLIQYYNGEERAKGNILERFSAQQFPDLHSELNLSSLELGDSALYFCASSVGLAGVGEQFFGPGTRLTVL.

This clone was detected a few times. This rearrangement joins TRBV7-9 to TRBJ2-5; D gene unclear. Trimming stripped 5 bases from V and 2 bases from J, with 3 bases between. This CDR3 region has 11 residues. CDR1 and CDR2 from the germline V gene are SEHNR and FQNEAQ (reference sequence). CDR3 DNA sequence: TGTGCCAGCAGCCCTCAAGAGACCCAGTACTTC. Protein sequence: CASSPQETQYF.

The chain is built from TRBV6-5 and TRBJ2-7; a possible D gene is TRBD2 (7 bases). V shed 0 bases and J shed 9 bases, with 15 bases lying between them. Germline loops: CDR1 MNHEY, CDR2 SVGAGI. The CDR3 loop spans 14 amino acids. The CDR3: CASSYSRGGGVQYF. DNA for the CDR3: TGTGCCAGCAGTTACTCGAGGGGAGGGGGGGTGCAGTACTTC.

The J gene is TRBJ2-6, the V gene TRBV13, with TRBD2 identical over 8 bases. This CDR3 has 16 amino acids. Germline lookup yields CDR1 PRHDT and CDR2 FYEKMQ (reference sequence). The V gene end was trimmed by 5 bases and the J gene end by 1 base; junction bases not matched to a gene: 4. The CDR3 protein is CASSRREGSGANVLTF. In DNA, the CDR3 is TGTGCCAGCAGCCGACGGGAGGGGTCTGGGGCCAACGTCCTGACTTTC.

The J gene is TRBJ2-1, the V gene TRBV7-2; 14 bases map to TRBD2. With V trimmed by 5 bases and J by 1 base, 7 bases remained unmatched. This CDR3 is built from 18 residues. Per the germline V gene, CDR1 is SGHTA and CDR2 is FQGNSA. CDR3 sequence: CASSPGLAGVGSYNEQFF. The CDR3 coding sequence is TGTGCCAGCAGCCCGGGACTAGCGGGAGTAGGGTCCTACAATGAGCAGTTCTTC.

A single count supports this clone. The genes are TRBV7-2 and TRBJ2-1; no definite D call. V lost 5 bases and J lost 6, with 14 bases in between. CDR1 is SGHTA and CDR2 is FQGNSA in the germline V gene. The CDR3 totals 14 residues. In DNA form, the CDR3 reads TGTGCCAGCAGCCCCGAGGCCCGTGGCAATGAGCAGTTCTTC. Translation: CASSPEARGNEQFF.

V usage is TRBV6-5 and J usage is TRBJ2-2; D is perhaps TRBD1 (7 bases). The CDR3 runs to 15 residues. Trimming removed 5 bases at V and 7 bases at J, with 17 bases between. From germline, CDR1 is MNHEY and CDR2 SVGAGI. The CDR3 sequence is CASSPQAGGIGELFF. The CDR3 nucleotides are TGTGCCAGCAGTCCCCAGGCAGGGGGGATCGGGGAGCTGTTTTTT.

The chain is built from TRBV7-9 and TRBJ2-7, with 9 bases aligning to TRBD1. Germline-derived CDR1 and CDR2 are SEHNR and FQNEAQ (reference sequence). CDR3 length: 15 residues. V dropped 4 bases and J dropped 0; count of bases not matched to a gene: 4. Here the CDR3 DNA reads TGTGCCAGCAGCTCTCCGACAGGGGGCTCCTACGAGCAGTACTTC. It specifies CASSSPTGGSYEQYF.

The chain's CDR3 is CASSLGLVDEQFF. Written as DNA, the CDR3 is TGTGCCAGCAGCCTGGGACTGGTGGATGAGCAGTTCTTC. V is TRBV7-7 and J is TRBJ2-1; tentatively, D is TRBD2 (6 bases). V shed 5 bases and J shed 8 bases, with 13 bases lying between them. Germline CDR1 reads SSHAT; CDR2 reads FNYEAQ (reference sequence). The CDR3 has 13 residues.

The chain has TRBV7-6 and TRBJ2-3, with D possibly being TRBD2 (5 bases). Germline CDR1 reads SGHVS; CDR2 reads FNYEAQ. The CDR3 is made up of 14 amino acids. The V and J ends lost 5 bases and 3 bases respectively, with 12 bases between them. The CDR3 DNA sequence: TGTGCCAGCAGCCCCAGGAGGCCTACAGATACGCAGTATTTT. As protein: CASSPRRPTDTQYF. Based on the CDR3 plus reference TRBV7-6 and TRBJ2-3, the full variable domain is GAGVSQSPRYKVTKRGQDVALRCDPISGHVSLYWYRQALGQGPEFLTYFNYEAQQDKSGLPNDRFSAERPEGSISTLTIQRTEQRDSAMYRCASSPRRPTDTQYFGPGTRLTVL.

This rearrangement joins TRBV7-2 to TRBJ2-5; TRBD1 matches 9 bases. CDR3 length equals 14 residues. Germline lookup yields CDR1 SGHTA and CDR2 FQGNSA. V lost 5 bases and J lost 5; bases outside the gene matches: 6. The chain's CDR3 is CASSAGQGRETQYF. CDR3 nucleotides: TGTGCCAGCAGCGCCGGACAGGGGCGGGAGACCCAGTACTTC. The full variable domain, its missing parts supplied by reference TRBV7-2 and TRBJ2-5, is GAGVSQSPSNKVTEKGKDVELRCDPISGHTALYWYRQSLGQGLEFLIYFQGNSAPDKSGLPSDRFSAERTGGSVSTLTIQRTQQEDSAVYLCASSAGQGRETQYFGPGTRLLVL.

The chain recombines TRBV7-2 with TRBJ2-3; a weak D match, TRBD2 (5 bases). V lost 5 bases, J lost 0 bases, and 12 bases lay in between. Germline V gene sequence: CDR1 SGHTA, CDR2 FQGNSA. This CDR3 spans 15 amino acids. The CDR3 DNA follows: TGTGCCAGCAGCACCCGACTATTTAGCACAGATACGCAGTATTTT. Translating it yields CASSTRLFSTDTQYF.

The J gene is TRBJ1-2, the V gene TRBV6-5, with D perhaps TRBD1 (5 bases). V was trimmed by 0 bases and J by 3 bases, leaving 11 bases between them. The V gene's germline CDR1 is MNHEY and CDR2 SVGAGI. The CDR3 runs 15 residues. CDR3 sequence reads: CASSYSGGVDYGYTF. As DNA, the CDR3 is TGTGCCAGCAGTTACTCGGGAGGGGTAGACTATGGCTACACCTTC.

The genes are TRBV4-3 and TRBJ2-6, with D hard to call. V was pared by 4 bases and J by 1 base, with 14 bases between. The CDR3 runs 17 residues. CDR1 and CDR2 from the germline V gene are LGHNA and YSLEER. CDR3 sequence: CASSPISSGSGANVLTF. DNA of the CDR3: TGCGCCAGCAGCCCGATATCTTCGGGTTCTGGGGCCAACGTCCTGACTTTC.